This T cell receptor (beta chain) was sequenced for a study of T cells expressing NK-cell markers. Study context: Just one sequenced donor of eight was HCMV-seronegative, while seven were seropositive.

Study-level results: About six donors showed dominant NKG2C+ clonotypes comprising about 1.0-7.5% of their CD8+ T cells.

Synthesis of TCR beta cDNA relied on 5'RACE template switching carrying UMIs. Each CDR3 protein gets one entry in TCRdb, which reprocessed the 5' RACE reads and gives no DNA. This table lists about 460,000 distinct CDR3 sequences. Comments on this clonotype: What it binds is not known.

Germline CDR1 and CDR2: DFQATT and SNEGSKA (reference sequence). This CDR3 has 18 amino acids. The sequenced sample consisted of blood T cells: a sorted CD56 or NKG2C T cell subset, CD4+ or CD8+ T cells, or bulk PBMC T cells (not recorded which). The chain has TRBV20-1 and TRBJ2-3; TCRdb selects TRBD2, and the lack of DNA leaves this call unchecked. The receptor was isolated from a woman in her 50s in good health. The CDR3 protein is CSVTGLAGGTTSTDTQYF.